This entry lists 9 T cell receptor beta chains sequenced from one sample in a study of monozygotic twins with inflammatory bowel disease. TCRdb reprocessed the 5' RACE reads and reports one entry per CDR3 protein, with no DNA. The sample totals over 350,000 distinct CDR3 sequences. The material sequenced was blood. These TCRs come from a human donor with ulcerative colitis or Crohn's disease, or a healthy co-twin of an affected twin (not recorded which).

This sequence joins TRBV10-3 and TRBJ2-7; the D call from TCRdb, TRBD1, cannot be confirmed without DNA. Germline loops: CDR1 ENHRY, CDR2 SYGVKD. The CDR3 extends over 14 amino acids. Here the CDR3 reads CAISVQTDAYEQYF.

CDR3 residues: CAWRSTAIYEQYF. J is TRBJ2-7 and V is TRBV30; the TCRdb call, TRBD1, lacks DNA for checking. Per germline, CDR1 GTSNPN and CDR2 SVGIG (reference sequence). The CDR3 is 13 amino acids.

The rearrangement links TRBV6-2 or TRBV6-3 to TRBJ2-7; TCRdb lists TRBD1, though no DNA is available to test this call. This CDR3 region has 14 residues. CDR1 is MNHEY, CDR2 SVGEGT, per germline. The CDR3 spells CASSYWGPDYEQYF.

The chain links TRBV25-1 to TRBJ2-7; TCRdb outputs TRBD1, but without DNA this stays unchecked. The CDR3 contains 13 residues. Per germline, CDR1 MGHDK and CDR2 SYGVNS. The CDR3 loop reads CASSPRTGLVLRF.

The chain has TRBV10-2 and TRBJ2-7; TCRdb's D call of TRBD1 is untestable without DNA. There are 15 residues in the CDR3. CDR1 is WSHSY, CDR2 SAAADI, per germline. This chain's CDR3 is CASRSGQGSAYEQYF.

The J gene is TRBJ1-4, the V gene TRBV20-1. This CDR3 spans 13 amino acids. CDR1 and CDR2 from the germline V gene are DFQATT and SNEGSKA (reference sequence). CDR3 sequence reads: CSGSGSANEKLFF.

V usage is TRBV7-2 and J usage is TRBJ2-7; TCRdb outputs TRBD1, but without DNA this stays unchecked. CDR1 and CDR2 (germline): SGHTA, FQGNSA. This CDR3 spans 15 amino acids. CDR3 in amino acids: CASSFETGGFYEQYF.

The chain couples TRBV12-5 to TRBJ1-1. CDR3 length: 12 residues. Germline V CDR1 and CDR2: LGHNT, FRNRAP. The CDR3 protein is CATSGGNTEAFF.

This chain links TRBV5-4 with TRBJ1-1; TCRdb outputs TRBD1, but without DNA this stays unchecked. The CDR3 length is 16 residues. Germline V gene sequence: CDR1 SGHNT, CDR2 YYREEE (reference sequence). CDR3 loop: CASSPAPAGLGTEAFF.